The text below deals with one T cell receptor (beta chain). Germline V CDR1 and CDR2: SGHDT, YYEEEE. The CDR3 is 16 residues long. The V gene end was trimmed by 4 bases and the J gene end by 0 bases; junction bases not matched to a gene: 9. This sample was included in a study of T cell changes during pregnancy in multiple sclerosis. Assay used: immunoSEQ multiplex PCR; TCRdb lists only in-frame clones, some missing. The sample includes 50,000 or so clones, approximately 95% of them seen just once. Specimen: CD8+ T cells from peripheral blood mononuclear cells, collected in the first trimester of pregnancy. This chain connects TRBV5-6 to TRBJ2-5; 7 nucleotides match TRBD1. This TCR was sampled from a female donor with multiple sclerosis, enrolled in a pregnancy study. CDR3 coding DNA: TGTGCCAGCAGCGTCGGGACAGAGAATAACCAAGAGACCCAGTACTTC. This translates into CASSVGTENNQETQYF.